The sequence of this TCR beta chain was determined in a study of neoadjuvant anti-PD-1 for oral cavity cancer. Study-wide findings and caveats: Each response group had just three patients in TCR analyses.

V lost 3 bases, J lost 3 bases, and 6 bases stayed unmatched. Looked up from germline, CDR1 is SGHTA and CDR2 is FQGNSA. This CDR3 comprises 15 residues. Generated by immunoSEQ multiplex PCR, the TCRdb table keeps only in-frame clones and is missing some. The sample yields 35,000 to 50,000 clones, about three quarters seen once. With respect to this clone: Antigen specificity is unknown.

Time point denoted: after neoadjuvant nivolumab, at surgical resection. The patients had HPV-negative, locally advanced oral cavity squamous cell carcinoma. The V and J genes are TRBV7-2 and TRBJ1-2; 8 bases are a match to TRBD1. This clonotype was sampled from a person between 40 and 85 years old with oral cavity squamous cell carcinoma. The material was PBMCs, obtained after nivolumab (anti-PD-1) treatment. The CDR3 DNA sequence: TGTGCCAGCAGCTTCATGACAGGGGTGGACTATGGCTACACCTTC. Translating gives CASSFMTGVDYGYTF.